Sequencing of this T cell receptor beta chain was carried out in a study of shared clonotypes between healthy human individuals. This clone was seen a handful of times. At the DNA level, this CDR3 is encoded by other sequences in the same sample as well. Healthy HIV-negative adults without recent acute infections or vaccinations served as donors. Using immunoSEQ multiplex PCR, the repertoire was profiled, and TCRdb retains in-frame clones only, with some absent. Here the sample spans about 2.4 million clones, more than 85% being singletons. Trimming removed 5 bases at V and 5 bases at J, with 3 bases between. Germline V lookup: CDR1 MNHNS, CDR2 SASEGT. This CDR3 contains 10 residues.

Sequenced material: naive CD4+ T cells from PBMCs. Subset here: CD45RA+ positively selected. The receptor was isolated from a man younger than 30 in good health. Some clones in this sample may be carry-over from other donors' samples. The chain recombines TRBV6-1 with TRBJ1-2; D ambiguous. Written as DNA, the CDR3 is TGTGCCAGCAGTCAATATGGCTACACCTTC. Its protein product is CASSQYGYTF.